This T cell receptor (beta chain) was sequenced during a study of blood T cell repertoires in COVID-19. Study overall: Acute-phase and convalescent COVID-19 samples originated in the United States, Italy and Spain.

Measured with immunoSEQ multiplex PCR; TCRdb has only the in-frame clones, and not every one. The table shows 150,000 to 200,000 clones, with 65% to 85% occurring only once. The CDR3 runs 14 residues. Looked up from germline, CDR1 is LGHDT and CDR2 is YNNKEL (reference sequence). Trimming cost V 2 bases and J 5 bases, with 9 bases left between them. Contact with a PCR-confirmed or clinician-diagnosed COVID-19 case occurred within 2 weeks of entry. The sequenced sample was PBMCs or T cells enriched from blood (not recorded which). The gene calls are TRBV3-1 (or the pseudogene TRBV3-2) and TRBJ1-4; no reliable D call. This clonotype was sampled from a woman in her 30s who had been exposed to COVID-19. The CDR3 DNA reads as TGTGCCAGCAGCCAACAGTCGTCAAATGAAAAACTGTTTTTT. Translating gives CASSQQSSNEKLFF.